This T cell receptor beta chain was found in a study of cytomegalovirus exposure and HLA in healthy donors. Study results and caveats: It was about 150 TCR beta chains that were listed as cytomegalovirus-associated.

The method was immunoSEQ multiplex PCR; TCRdb's version includes in-frame clones alone and lacks a portion of them. There are under 70,000 clones in the sample; approximately 90% occur only once, and around 1.7% lies in the top ten. As to this clone: Antigen: not known.

V gave up 0 bases and J gave up 8 bases, with 14 bases separating them. The CDR3 has 14 amino acids. Per germline, CDR1 SGHRS and CDR2 YFSETQ. The chain joins TRBV5-1 to TRBJ1-2; D uncertain. The sequenced sample was PBMCs. The sequence came from a woman aged 18-29 years in good health and CMV-seronegative. The CDR3 sequence is CASSLAATLKGYTF. The DNA of the CDR3 is TGCGCCAGCAGCTTGGCCGCGACACTGAAAGGCTACACCTTC.